The T cell receptor (beta chain) described here comes from a study of cytomegalovirus exposure and HLA in healthy donors. Study-wide results and caveats: Among TCR beta chains of equal frequency, HLA-associated ones were more clonally expanded in a later analysis.

The PCR made use of 60 Vbeta and 13 Jbeta primers. In the original processing: An analysis performed later counted 70 million to 90 million unique TCR beta chains (around 9.9 million of them shared). Generated by immunoSEQ multiplex PCR, the TCRdb table keeps only in-frame clones and is missing some. Clone size and V and J calls were adopted from that table, with D and trimming inferred from the DNA. The repertoire includes tens of thousands of clones, about 78% of them detected once, and less than 6% sits in the top ten. As for this clone: Antigen: not known.

Sequenced input: PBMCs. The sequence was collected from a male donor in good health and CMV-seropositive.

In nucleotides, the CDR3 is TGTGCCAGCAGTTTGGCTAGCGGCTACGAGCAGTACTTC. Translation: CASSLASGYEQYF. V and J are TRBV27 and TRBJ2-7; 7 bases are shared with TRBD2. The germline CDR1 and CDR2 sequences are MNHEY and SMNVEV (reference sequence). The length of the CDR3 is 13 residues. Losses at the gene ends were 3 bases for V and 3 bases for J; bases not matched to a gene: 2.